Listed below are T cell receptor beta chains from one sample, sequenced in a study of shared clonotypes between healthy human individuals. Clones were sequenced by immunoSEQ multiplex PCR, and TCRdb holds only the in-frame ones, with some missing. This table has millions of clones, about 95% appearing once. The sequencing input was naive CD8+ T cells sorted from blood. These receptors all stem from a man aged 18 to 30 in good health. Both conserved end residues are part of each CDR3. The order of the fields is V gene, D gene, J gene, clone size, CDR3 protein, CDR3 DNA. The D gene is left open where the match is weak. Size tells how often a clone was seen (once, few, many) or the class of an expanded clone, and some rows leave it out.

V: TRBV2
D: TRBD2
J: TRBJ2-7
size: -
CDR3: CASEIAGVYEQYF
DNA: TGTGCCAGCGAAATAGCGGGGGTCTACGAGCAGTACTTC

V: TRBV28
D: -
J: TRBJ2-7
size: -
CDR3: CASSFVLYEQYF
DNA: TGTGCCAGCAGTTTTGTGCTCTACGAGCAGTACTTC

V: TRBV7-2
D: TRBD2
J: TRBJ2-7
size: -
CDR3: CASTAGDSGRPSYEQYF
DNA: TGTGCCAGCACCGCGGGAGATAGCGGGAGACCCTCCTACGAGCAGTACTTC

V: TRBV19
D: -
J: TRBJ1-5
size: -
CDR3: CASSIDFGYSNQPQHF
DNA: TGTGCCAGTAGTATAGATTTCGGTTATAGCAATCAGCCCCAGCATTTT

V: TRBV7-2
D: TRBD1
J: TRBJ1-1
size: -
CDR3: CASSLVAGTGDNTEAFF
DNA: TGTGCCAGCAGCTTAGTCGCCGGGACAGGGGACAACACTGAAGCTTTCTTT

V: TRBV7-6
D: -
J: TRBJ2-7
size: -
CDR3: CASSLQGREYEQYF
DNA: TGTGCCAGCAGCTTACAGGGTAGGGAGTACGAGCAGTACTTC

V: TRBV28
D: -
J: TRBJ1-3
size: -
CDR3: CASRVSDSGNTIYF
DNA: TGTGCCAGCAGGGTCTCAGATTCTGGAAACACCATATATTTT

V: TRBV28
D: -
J: TRBJ2-3
size: -
CDR3: CASSMTMGSDTQYF
DNA: TGTGCCAGCAGTATGACAATGGGGTCAGATACGCAGTATTTT

V: TRBV14
D: TRBD1
J: TRBJ2-7
size: -
CDR3: CASSPDRGASYEQYF
DNA: TGTGCCAGCAGCCCTGACAGGGGGGCCTCCTACGAGCAGTACTTC

V: TRBV27
D: TRBD2
J: TRBJ2-7
size: -
CDR3: CASSFQSGRDEQYF
DNA: TGTGCCAGCAGCTTTCAAAGCGGGAGAGACGAGCAGTACTTC

V: TRBV28
D: TRBD2
J: TRBJ2-7
size: -
CDR3: CASTWTSGGVDEQYF
DNA: TGTGCCAGCACCTGGACTAGCGGGGGGGTAGACGAGCAGTACTTC

V: TRBV2
D: TRBD2
J: TRBJ2-7
size: -
CDR3: CASSEFGLAGGGEQYF
DNA: TGTGCCAGCAGTGAATTCGGGTTAGCGGGGGGAGGCGAGCAGTACTTC

V: TRBV27
D: -
J: TRBJ1-4
size: -
CDR3: CASSYSSNANEKLFF
DNA: TGTGCCAGCAGTTATTCAAGCAATGCTAATGAAAAACTGTTTTTT

V: TRBV5-8
D: -
J: TRBJ2-7
size: -
CDR3: CASSLEVLGEQYF
DNA: TGTGCCAGCAGCTTAGAGGTATTGGGGGAGCAGTACTTC

V: TRBV7-9
D: TRBD2
J: TRBJ2-7
size: -
CDR3: CASRDSGRMAYEQYF
DNA: TGTGCCAGCAGGGACAGCGGGAGGATGGCTTACGAGCAGTACTTC

V: TRBV7-9
D: -
J: TRBJ2-2
size: -
CDR3: CASSSASGGELFF
DNA: TGTGCCAGCAGCTCCGCGAGTGGCGGGGAGCTGTTTTTT

V: TRBV18
D: TRBD1
J: TRBJ2-1
size: -
CDR3: CASSPEDRYNEQFF
DNA: TGTGCCAGCTCACCCGAGGACAGGTACAATGAGCAGTTCTTC

V: TRBV11-2
D: -
J: TRBJ1-1
size: -
CDR3: CASSLDLGTKAFF
DNA: TGTGCCAGCAGCTTAGATCTCGGCACTAAAGCTTTCTTT

V: TRBV27
D: -
J: TRBJ2-5
size: -
CDR3: CASSPQRLQETQYF
DNA: TGTGCCAGCAGCCCTCAACGACTCCAAGAGACCCAGTACTTC

V: TRBV28
D: -
J: TRBJ2-5
size: -
CDR3: CASTLSGLTVEYQETQYF
DNA: TGTGCCAGCACCTTATCCGGCTTGACAGTCGAGTACCAAGAGACCCAGTACTTC

V: TRBV4-1
D: -
J: TRBJ1-1
size: -
CDR3: CASSHPTTAGATEAFF
DNA: TGCGCCAGCAGCCACCCCACCACGGCAGGGGCCACTGAAGCTTTCTTT

V: TRBV10-2
D: -
J: TRBJ2-6
size: -
CDR3: CASSQYSGANVLTF
DNA: TGCGCCAGCAGCCAATACTCTGGGGCCAACGTCCTGACTTTC

V: TRBV9
D: TRBD2
J: TRBJ2-7
size: -
CDR3: CASSAGTSGRAVYEQYF
DNA: TGTGCCAGCAGCGCCGGGACTAGCGGGAGGGCCGTCTACGAGCAGTACTTC

V: TRBV5-1
D: -
J: TRBJ1-2
size: -
CDR3: CASSLDVLDLGYGYTF
DNA: TGCGCCAGCAGCTTGGATGTGTTGGACTTGGGCTATGGCTACACCTTC

V: TRBV4-3
D: TRBD2
J: TRBJ2-1
size: -
CDR3: CASSRLLAGDNEQFF
DNA: TGCGCCAGCAGCCGATTGCTAGCGGGTGACAATGAGCAGTTCTTC

V: TRBV9
D: -
J: TRBJ2-7
size: once
CDR3: CASSVGAGSNEQYF
DNA: TGTGCCAGCAGCGTAGGGGCAGGGAGCAACGAGCAGTACTTC

V: TRBV7-9
D: -
J: TRBJ1-2
size: few
CDR3: CASSLQGSNYGYTF
DNA: TGTGCCAGCAGCTTACAGGGCTCTAACTATGGCTACACCTTC

V: TRBV29-1
D: -
J: TRBJ2-1
size: -
CDR3: CSVEVRATTYNEQFF
DNA: TGCAGCGTTGAAGTGCGAGCCACCACCTACAATGAGCAGTTCTTC

V: TRBV2
D: -
J: TRBJ2-2
size: -
CDR3: CASSTTTAPNTGELFF
DNA: TGTGCCAGCAGTACAACGACGGCCCCGAACACCGGGGAGCTGTTTTTT

V: TRBV7-6
D: TRBD1
J: TRBJ2-1
size: -
CDR3: CASSFGDRGSYNEQFF
DNA: TGTGCCAGCAGCTTTGGGGACAGGGGCTCCTACAATGAGCAGTTCTTC

V: TRBV4-1
D: TRBD1
J: TRBJ2-7
size: -
CDR3: CASSSGQGLVSYEQYF
DNA: TGCGCCAGCAGCTCTGGACAGGGCCTTGTTTCCTACGAGCAGTACTTC

V: TRBV5-1
D: TRBD1
J: TRBJ2-3
size: -
CDR3: CASIEGGTGSTDTQYF
DNA: TGCGCCAGCATCGAGGGTGGGACAGGAAGCACAGATACGCAGTATTTT

V: TRBV4-3
D: TRBD2
J: TRBJ2-2
size: -
CDR3: CASSQDLAGGERGGELFF
DNA: TGCGCCAGCAGCCAAGATTTAGCGGGAGGCGAACGGGGCGGGGAGCTGTTTTTT

V: TRBV28
D: -
J: TRBJ1-5
size: -
CDR3: CASSFADLGNQPQHF
DNA: TGTGCCAGCAGTTTTGCGGATTTGGGCAATCAGCCCCAGCATTTT

V: TRBV7-8
D: -
J: TRBJ1-1
size: -
CDR3: CASSSRTAMNTEAFF
DNA: TGTGCCAGCAGCTCCCGGACAGCCATGAACACTGAAGCTTTCTTT

V: TRBV28
D: -
J: TRBJ2-7
size: few
CDR3: CASSLRFGGQYF
DNA: TGTGCCAGCAGTTTACGCTTTGGGGGGCAGTACTTC

V: TRBV27
D: TRBD2
J: TRBJ2-7
size: -
CDR3: CASSFAREAPSEQYF
DNA: TGTGCCAGCAGTTTTGCCCGGGAGGCTCCTTCCGAGCAGTACTTC

V: TRBV4-1
D: -
J: TRBJ2-7
size: once
CDR3: CASSQAPLPGSTYEQYF
DNA: TGCGCCAGCAGCCAAGCCCCCCTCCCAGGTTCCACCTACGAGCAGTACTTC

V: TRBV29-1
D: -
J: TRBJ1-1
size: -
CDR3: CSVLSGGGTEAFF
DNA: TGCAGCGTCCTGAGTGGGGGGGGCACTGAAGCTTTCTTT

V: TRBV15
D: -
J: TRBJ2-5
size: -
CDR3: CATSRDIETQYF
DNA: TGTGCCACCAGCAGAGATATAGAGACCCAGTACTTC

V: TRBV30
D: -
J: TRBJ1-1
size: -
CDR3: CAWEINTEAFF
DNA: TGTGCCTGGGAGATCAACACTGAAGCTTTCTTT

V: TRBV5-4
D: -
J: TRBJ1-3
size: -
CDR3: CASSDYDRFSGNTIYF
DNA: TGTGCCAGCAGCGATTATGACAGGTTCTCTGGAAACACCATATATTTT

V: TRBV6-5
D: -
J: TRBJ1-3
size: -
CDR3: CASSPSQNSGNTIYF
DNA: TGTGCCAGCAGTCCGTCTCAGAACTCTGGAAACACCATATATTTT

V: TRBV27
D: -
J: TRBJ1-5
size: -
CDR3: CASSLIGVNQPQHF
DNA: TGTGCCAGCAGTTTAATTGGGGTCAATCAGCCCCAGCATTTT

V: TRBV6-1
D: -
J: TRBJ1-4
size: -
CDR3: CASSEIGYGLTEYEKLFF
DNA: TGTGCCAGCAGTGAAATCGGCTATGGCCTTACGGAATATGAAAAACTGTTTTTT

V: TRBV2
D: -
J: TRBJ1-1
size: -
CDR3: CASSYRVTEAFF
DNA: TGTGCCAGCAGTTACAGGGTCACTGAAGCTTTCTTT

V: TRBV5-1
D: TRBD1
J: TRBJ2-1
size: -
CDR3: CASSFGTGSYNEQFF
DNA: TGCGCCAGCAGCTTCGGGACAGGGAGCTACAATGAGCAGTTCTTC

V: TRBV10-3
D: TRBD2
J: TRBJ2-2
size: -
CDR3: CAISEASGALGNTGELFF
DNA: TGTGCCATCAGTGAGGCTAGCGGGGCCCTAGGGAACACCGGGGAGCTGTTTTTT

V: TRBV27
D: TRBD2
J: TRBJ2-7
size: once
CDR3: CARAGEGLAGNFYEQYF
DNA: TGTGCCAGGGCCGGGGAGGGACTAGCGGGAAATTTCTACGAGCAGTACTTC

V: TRBV5-6
D: -
J: TRBJ2-1
size: -
CDR3: CATQALSYNEQFF
DNA: TGTGCCACACAGGCTCTCTCCTACAATGAGCAGTTCTTC